One sample yielded the 14 T cell receptor beta chains listed below, sequenced in a study of control samples from healthy donors and cancer patients. This table comes from immunoSEQ multiplex PCR, and its TCRdb copy is limited to in-frame clones, with some not included. Here the sample spans some 140,000 clones, around 85% being singletons. Sequences were obtained from blood. All receptors derive from a woman in her 30s in good health.

V gene TRBV19 combines with J gene TRBJ2-1; D assignment may be TRBD1 or TRBD2 (11 bases each). CDR1 and CDR2 (germline): LNHDA, SQIVND (reference sequence). V was cut by 5 bases and J by 1 base, with 27 bases left in between. This CDR3 comprises 20 residues. CDR3 in amino acids: CASSQGQGATSGDSYNEQFF. As DNA, the CDR3 is TGTGCCAGTAGTCAAGGACAGGGGGCGACTAGCGGGGATTCCTACAATGAGCAGTTCTTC.

This clone was observed a single time. J is TRBJ1-3 and V is TRBV18; D is uncertain. Per germline, CDR1 KGHSH and CDR2 LQKENI. This CDR3 spans 16 amino acids. The V end lost 8 bases, the J end lost 4 bases, and 21 bases lay between the germline ends. CDR3 in amino acids: CASTPGRTDRGNTIYF. For the CDR3, the DNA is TGTGCCAGCACCCCCGGGAGAACTGATAGGGGAAACACCATATATTTT.

This sequence joins TRBV5-1 and TRBJ2-1; 12 bases are shared with TRBD2. Germline V gene sequence: CDR1 SGHRS, CDR2 YFSETQ. The J segment lost 8 bases and the V segment lost 3 bases, leaving 6 bases of the junction unmatched. CDR3 length equals 15 residues. The DNA for the CDR3 is TGCGCCAGCAGCTCGCCCGGACTAGCGGGGCATGAGCAGTTCTTC. It codes for CASSSPGLAGHEQFF.

V usage is TRBV14 and J usage is TRBJ1-2; no clear D gene. The V gene's germline CDR1 is SGHDN and CDR2 FVKESK. The CDR3 runs to 14 residues. V lost 4 bases and J 4 bases, leaving 13 bases between the germline ends. CDR3 sequence: CASSPASSPYGYTF. The DNA for the CDR3 is TGTGCCAGCAGCCCGGCCTCCAGCCCCTATGGCTACACCTTC.

The chain links TRBV30 to TRBJ1-5, with D unresolved. Trimming left V 3 bases short and J 2 bases short, with 17 bases between. This CDR3 is 16 amino acids long. Per the germline V gene, CDR1 is GTSNPN and CDR2 is SVGIG (reference sequence). The CDR3 DNA reads as TGTGCCTGGAGCCTCAGCCGGGAAAATGGCAATCAGCCCCAGCATTTT. The encoded protein is CAWSLSRENGNQPQHF.

The chain recombines TRBV28 with TRBJ2-1, with 7 nucleotides matching TRBD2. This CDR3 contains 15 residues. Unmatched junction bases numbered 5, after V lost 2 bases and J lost 4 bases. In germline, CDR1 is MDHEN, CDR2 SYDVKM. CDR3 sequence (DNA): TGTGCCAGCAGTTTAGCGGGAGCACCTTACAATGAGCAGTTCTTC. Amino acid sequence: CASSLAGAPYNEQFF.

This clone showed up just once. The chain joins TRBV11-3 to TRBJ2-2; D is undetermined. V gave up 4 bases and J gave up 3 bases, with 9 bases separating them. Germline V CDR1 and CDR2: SGHNT, YENEEA. The CDR3 is 14 residues long. DNA of the CDR3: TGTGCCAGCAGCTACAACGCGGACACCGGGGAGCTGTTTTTT. This sequence encodes CASSYNADTGELFF.

This chain uses TRBV10-3 with TRBJ2-7; weak D call: TRBD1 (6 bases). Germline values: CDR1 ENHRY, CDR2 SYGVKD. Trimming left V 8 bases short and J 5 bases short, with 13 bases between. This CDR3 region has 12 residues. In DNA form, the CDR3 reads TGTGCCATCCAGAGGGGGACCAACGAGCAGTACTTC. It yields the protein CAIQRGTNEQYF.

This clone was seen a few times. CDR3 nucleotide sequence: TGTGCCAGCGGTACCGAAGATAGCGGGAGGGTGGCAGATACGCAGTATTTT. It yields the protein CASGTEDSGRVADTQYF. This rearrangement joins TRBV2 to TRBJ2-3, with 11 bases fitting TRBD2. There are 17 residues in the CDR3. With 8 bases clipped from V and 4 bases from J, the junction kept 14 bases outside the gene matches. Per germline, CDR1 SNHLY and CDR2 FYNNEI.

V gene TRBV19 combines with J gene TRBJ1-1; the D gene is possibly TRBD1 (5 bases). This CDR3 region has 14 residues. V was clipped by 11 bases and J by 1 base, with 17 bases between them. The germline CDR1 and CDR2 sequences are LNHDA and SQIVND (reference sequence). Here the CDR3 reads CASSPGFENTEAFF. CDR3 bases: TGTGCCTCAAGCCCAGGGTTTGAGAACACTGAAGCTTTCTTT.

The V gene is TRBV19, the J gene TRBJ1-1; D call uncertain. The CDR3 has 11 amino acids. Germline V gene data show CDR1 as LNHDA and CDR2 as SQIVND (reference sequence). The V end was cut by 10 bases, the J end by 7 bases, with 13 bases between. The CDR3: CATTGAIEAFF. CDR3 DNA sequence: TGTGCCACTACGGGAGCCATTGAAGCTTTCTTT.

V and J are TRBV29-1 and TRBJ1-5; the match to TRBD1 covers 10 bases. The CDR3 spans 13 residues. CDR1 is SQVTM, CDR2 ANQGSEA, per germline. The ends lost 6 bases at V and 6 bases at J; junction bases unmatched: 5. The CDR3, as DNA: TGCAGCGTGACAGGGGGCGCGGGTCAGCCCCAGCATTTT. Encoded protein: CSVTGGAGQPQHF.

CDR3 nucleotide sequence: TGTGCCAGCTCCATCGCAACTAATGAAAAACTGTTTTTT. It is translated as CASSIATNEKLFF. J is TRBJ1-4 and V is TRBV18; D is undetermined. This CDR3 spans 13 amino acids. Trimming removed 6 bases at V and 0 bases at J, with 5 bases between. Germline V gene data show CDR1 as KGHSH and CDR2 as LQKENI.

This clone was detected only once. The rearrangement links TRBV5-1 to TRBJ1-6, with 8 bases fitting TRBD1. V lost 1 base to trimming and J lost 11 bases; unmatched junction nucleotides: 11. The CDR3 totals 16 residues. From germline, CDR1 is SGHRS and CDR2 YFSETQ. The CDR3 nucleotides read TGCGCCAGCAGCTTGCTCAGTACAGGGGGAGGAACACCCCTCCACTTT. Translated, it gives CASSLLSTGGGTPLHF. Based on the CDR3 plus reference TRBV5-1 and TRBJ1-6, the full variable domain is KAGVTQTPRYLIKTRGQQVTLSCSPISGHRSVSWYQQTPGQGLQFLFEYFSETQRNKGNFPGRFSGRQFSNSRSEMNVSTLELGDSALYLCASSLLSTGGGTPLHFGNGTRLTVT.